The 30 T cell receptor beta chains below all came from one sample that was sequenced in a study of T cells in localized non-small cell lung cancer. Assay used: immunoSEQ multiplex PCR; TCRdb lists only in-frame clones, some missing. The sample lists fewer than 40,000 clones; 85% to 95% were seen once. The material sequenced was peripheral blood, taken before any cancer treatment. These receptors were taken from a female donor at least 60 years old with stage I lung adenocarcinoma.

This chain links TRBV5-1 with TRBJ2-7, with TRBD1 identical over 7 bases. V shed 0 bases and J 2 bases; nucleotides not matched to a gene: 5. CDR1 is SGHRS and CDR2 is YFSETQ in the germline V gene. The CDR3 totals 15 residues. In DNA, the CDR3 is TGCGCCAGCAGCTTGGAACAGGGGTTCGCCTACGAGCAGTACTTC. It encodes CASSLEQGFAYEQYF. Combining the CDR3 with reference TRBV5-1 and TRBJ2-7 gives the whole variable domain KAGVTQTPRYLIKTRGQQVTLSCSPISGHRSVSWYQQTPGQGLQFLFEYFSETQRNKGNFPGRFSGRQFSNSRSEMNVSTLELGDSALYLCASSLEQGFAYEQYFGPGTRLTVT.

The chain couples TRBV7-3 to TRBJ2-2; 7 nucleotides line up with TRBD1. The V and J ends lost 0 bases and 4 bases, in that order; junction bases with no gene match: 2. This CDR3 is 15 amino acids long. Per the germline V gene, CDR1 is SGHTA and CDR2 is FQGTGA. Here the CDR3 reads CASSLTRGSTGELFF. CDR3 in DNA: TGTGCCAGCAGCTTAACCAGGGGGAGCACCGGGGAGCTGTTTTTT.

In DNA form, the CDR3 reads TGTGCCAGCTCACTCGGGACCGACCGCTCCTACGAGCAGTACGTC. It is translated as CASSLGTDRSYEQYV. The chain is built from TRBV18 and TRBJ2-7; D could derive from TRBD1 or TRBD2 (5 bases each). Trimming pared 4 bases from V and 0 bases from J, leaving 13 bases between. Germline CDR1 KGHSH, CDR2 LQKENI. There are 15 residues in the CDR3.

V gene TRBV7-9 combines with J gene TRBJ2-5; maybe TRBD1 (6 bases). Germline CDR1 and CDR2: SEHNR and FQNEAQ (reference sequence). V was shortened by 1 base and J by 4 bases, with 13 bases between the two germline ends. The CDR3 length is 15 residues. CDR3 region: CASSLVDRPRETQYF. CDR3 coding DNA: TGTGCCAGCAGCTTAGTTGACAGGCCGCGAGAGACCCAGTACTTC.

Here the CDR3 reads CAWSVQAGTGQFF. The CDR3 DNA is TGTGCCTGGAGTGTACAGGCGGGAACAGGGCAGTTCTTC. J is TRBJ2-1 and V is TRBV30; D might be TRBD2 (6 bases). The V end lost 0 bases, the J end lost 12 bases, and 15 bases lay between the germline ends. The germline CDR1 and CDR2 sequences are GTSNPN and SVGIG (reference sequence). This CDR3 comprises 13 residues.

The chain is built from TRBV28 and TRBJ1-3; D uncertain. Germline loops: CDR1 MDHEN, CDR2 SYDVKM. The germline V and J ends were trimmed by 7 bases and 0 bases, with 10 bases remaining between them. CDR3 length: 14 residues. The CDR3 spells CASTTPYSGNTIYF. The CDR3 nucleotides read TGTGCCAGCACCACTCCTTACTCTGGAAACACCATATATTTT.

The rearrangement links TRBV18 to TRBJ2-3; D may correspond to TRBD1 or TRBD2 (6 bases each). The V end was cut by 6 bases, the J end by 2 bases, with 15 bases between. There are 15 residues in the CDR3. Germline loops: CDR1 KGHSH, CDR2 LQKENI. The CDR3 DNA reads TGTGCCAGCTCCCCCGGAGGGGGTTACACAGATACGCAGTATTTT. Protein sequence: CASSPGGGYTDTQYF.

The CDR3 spells CASSRQSGAKNTEAFF. DNA for the CDR3: TGTGCCAGTAGTAGACAGTCCGGCGCGAAGAACACTGAAGCTTTCTTT. J is TRBJ1-1 and V is TRBV19, with D maybe TRBD1 (5 bases). Germline lookup yields CDR1 LNHDA and CDR2 SQIVND (reference sequence). This CDR3 is built from 16 residues. Trimming stripped 4 bases from V and 1 base from J, with 16 bases between.

The rearrangement links TRBV7-3 to TRBJ2-1, with 8 bases that match TRBD2. In germline, CDR1 is SGHTA, CDR2 FQGTGA. The CDR3 consists of 13 residues. V dropped 4 bases and J dropped 10; count of bases not matched to a gene: 6. Here the CDR3 reads CASSYGLASEQFF. For the CDR3, the DNA is TGTGCCAGCAGCTACGGACTAGCCAGCGAGCAGTTCTTC.

This clone is a singleton in its sample. J is TRBJ2-3 and V is TRBV9; D is unresolved. CDR3 size: 13 residues. The V and J ends lost 4 bases and 3 bases respectively, with 9 bases between them. Germline V gene data show CDR1 as SGDLS and CDR2 as YYNGEE. The CDR3 protein is CASSFTGTDTQYF. The CDR3 DNA sequence: TGTGCCAGCAGCTTCACCGGGACAGATACGCAGTATTTT.

This clone was seen only a few times. The chain recombines TRBV4-1 with TRBJ2-7, with D possibly matching TRBD1 (6 bases). The CDR3 spans 15 residues. CDR1 and CDR2 from the germline V gene are MGHRA and YSYEKL. V was shortened by 1 base and J by 5 bases, with 15 bases between the two germline ends. The CDR3 spells CASSQVTGGFDEQYV. Written as DNA, the CDR3 is TGCGCCAGCAGCCAAGTGACTGGGGGCTTCGACGAGCAGTACGTC.

The J gene is TRBJ2-7, the V gene TRBV28; D is perhaps TRBD2 (6 bases). V was shortened by 3 bases and J by 2 bases, with 14 bases between the two germline ends. This CDR3 is built from 15 residues. Germline loops: CDR1 MDHEN, CDR2 SYDVKM. CDR3 sequence reads: CASSFGGTGAYEQYF. CDR3 nucleotide sequence: TGTGCCAGCAGTTTCGGGGGAACGGGAGCCTACGAGCAGTACTTC.

The gene calls are TRBV15 and TRBJ1-2, with a weak D call TRBD1 (5 bases). Germline V gene data show CDR1 as LNHNV and CDR2 as YYDKDF (reference sequence). This CDR3 region has 13 residues. Trimming cost V 0 bases and J 6 bases, with 8 bases left between them. The CDR3 region is CATSRDRGDGYTF. The CDR3 nucleotides read TGTGCCACCAGCAGAGATAGGGGAGATGGCTACACCTTC.

The chain recombines TRBV7-2 with TRBJ1-1; D ambiguous. The germline V gene has CDR1 SGHTA and CDR2 FQGNSA. The germline V and J ends were trimmed by 6 bases and 0 bases, with 8 bases remaining between them. The length of the CDR3 is 13 residues. The CDR3 loop is CASSIQMNTEAFF. The CDR3 DNA reads TGTGCCAGCAGTATACAGATGAACACTGAAGCTTTCTTT.

The rearrangement links TRBV7-2 to TRBJ2-5; TRBD2 agrees at 7 bases. The CDR3 length is 17 residues. Germline V gene lookup returns CDR1 SGHTA and CDR2 FQGNSA. The junction had 13 bases not matched to a gene; V was cut back by 4 bases and J by 2 bases. In DNA, the CDR3 is TGTGCCAGCAGCTCAGCCATCGTGGGGGGGATACAAGAGACCCAGTACTTC. Its translation is CASSSAIVGGIQETQYF. The variable domain in full, completed from reference TRBV7-2 and TRBJ2-5, reads GAGVSQSPSNKVTEKGKDVELRCDPISGHTALYWYRQSLGQGLEFLIYFQGNSAPDKSGLPSDRFSAERTGGSVSTLTIQRTQQEDSAVYLCASSSAIVGGIQETQYFGPGTRLLVL.

The chain carries TRBV27 and TRBJ1-2; 11 bases fit TRBD1. Germline V gives CDR1 MNHEY, CDR2 SMNVEV (reference sequence). The CDR3 length is 17 residues. Germline trimming cut 2 bases from V and 5 bases from J; bases unmatched to any gene: 10. CDR3 nucleotides: TGTGCCAGCAGTTTAAAGGGACAGGGGGTATACCCTTATGGCTACACCTTC. Its protein is CASSLKGQGVYPYGYTF.

The V gene is TRBV6-4, the J gene TRBJ1-5; no reliable D call. This CDR3 is built from 13 residues. The germline V gene encodes CDR1 MRHNA and CDR2 SNTAGT. Trimming pared 5 bases from V and 6 bases from J, leaving 11 bases between. The CDR3: CASSPGMGQPQHF. For the CDR3, the DNA is TGTGCCAGCAGTCCCGGAATGGGTCAGCCCCAGCATTTT.

The chain links TRBV5-5 to TRBJ2-6; D possibly corresponds to TRBD1 (5 bases). Germline assignment: CDR1 SGHKS and CDR2 YYEKEE (reference sequence). V was clipped by 6 bases and J by 0 bases, with 13 bases between them. The CDR3 covers 16 residues. CDR3: CASTRTQGSGANVLTF. CDR3 coding DNA: TGTGCCAGCACCCGTACCCAGGGCTCTGGGGCCAACGTCCTGACTTTC.

The chain employs TRBV7-2 and TRBJ1-1; D is undetermined. The CDR3 totals 14 residues. V was cut by 1 base and J by 0 bases, with 6 bases left in between. In germline, CDR1 is SGHTA, CDR2 FQGNSA. The CDR3 DNA is TGTGCCAGCAGCTTAGAGAGGTTGAACACTGAAGCTTTCTTT. This gives the protein CASSLERLNTEAFF.

The chain's CDR3 is CASNMGLNTEAFF. In DNA, the CDR3 is TGTGCCAGCAATATGGGGTTGAACACTGAAGCTTTCTTT. V is TRBV28 and J is TRBJ1-1; D gene uncertain. The ends were cut back, 7 bases at V and 0 bases at J, with 9 bases in the middle. This CDR3 comprises 13 residues. Germline lookup yields CDR1 MDHEN and CDR2 SYDVKM.

The chain couples TRBV19 to TRBJ1-2; no definite D call. The CDR3 consists of 13 residues. The V end was cut by 10 bases, the J end by 4 bases, with 16 bases between. In germline, CDR1 is LNHDA, CDR2 SQIVND (reference sequence). CDR3 residues: CATYRDKFYGYTF. In nucleotides, the CDR3 is TGTGCCACCTACCGAGATAAATTCTATGGCTACACCTTC.

The DNA of the CDR3 is TGTGCCATCAGTGGCGGGACAGGGCTTTTCAATGAGCAGTTCTTC. This gives the protein CAISGGTGLFNEQFF. The rearrangement links TRBV10-3 to TRBJ2-1, with 9 bases lining up with TRBD1. Germline V gene lookup returns CDR1 ENHRY and CDR2 SYGVKD. CDR3 length: 15 amino acids. Trimming took 4 bases from V and 6 from J; bases not matched to a gene: 7.

The chain carries TRBV11-3 and TRBJ2-2; no definite D call. The V gene lost 1 base and the J gene lost 2 bases, with 8 bases spanning the gap. The CDR3 is made up of 15 amino acids. Looked up from germline, CDR1 is SGHNT and CDR2 is YENEEA. The CDR3 region is CASSLVGSNTGELFF. CDR3 DNA: TGTGCCAGCAGCTTAGTCGGCAGCAACACCGGGGAGCTGTTTTTT.

The V gene is TRBV2, the J gene TRBJ2-2, with 9 nucleotides matching TRBD1. The CDR3 extends over 14 amino acids. The germline CDR1 and CDR2 sequences are SNHLY and FYNNEI. With V trimmed by 8 bases and J by 5 bases, 6 bases remained unmatched. DNA for the CDR3: TGTGCCAGCGGGGGACAGGGAGGAACCGGGGAGCTGTTTTTT. It encodes CASGGQGGTGELFF. The full variable domain, rest sourced from reference TRBV2 and TRBJ2-2, is EPEVTQTPSHQVTQMGQEVILRCVPISNHLYFYWYRQILGQKVEFLVSFYNNEISEKSEIFDDQFSVERPDGSNFTLKIRSTKLEDSAMYFCASGGQGGTGELFFGEGSRLTVL.

This chain joins TRBV6-6 and TRBJ1-2; no firm D call. The CDR3 is 11 amino acids. Deletions cut 11 bases from V and 8 bases from J, with 15 bases between. In germline, CDR1 is MNHNY, CDR2 SVGAGI (reference sequence). DNA for the CDR3: TGTGCCGCCTGTGGGGTCGGCGGCTACACCTTC. This sequence encodes CAACGVGGYTF.

The chain uses TRBV27 and TRBJ2-4; 15 nucleotides align to TRBD2. The CDR3 sequence is 20 residues long. Trimming took 6 bases from V and 8 from J; bases not matched to a gene: 20. Per germline, CDR1 MNHEY and CDR2 SMNVEV (reference sequence). CDR3 region: CASSLRGDSRTSGRAHIQYF. CDR3 sequence (DNA): TGTGCCAGCAGCTTAAGGGGGGACTCTAGGACTAGCGGGAGGGCCCACATTCAGTACTTC.

The V gene is TRBV7-9, the J gene TRBJ1-2, with D possibly TRBD1 on 5 matching bases. Deletions cut 5 bases from V and 6 bases from J, with 16 bases between. Germline values: CDR1 SEHNR, CDR2 FQNEAQ (reference sequence). The length of the CDR3 is 14 residues. The CDR3 nucleotides read TGTGCCAGCAGCCTCCCACGGGGGGGGGATGGCTACACCTTC. Amino acids: CASSLPRGGDGYTF.

Here the CDR3 DNA reads TGTGCCAGCAGCACCTGGACATTCAACACTGAAGCTTTCTTT. Its protein product is CASSTWTFNTEAFF. This sequence joins TRBV5-6 and TRBJ1-1; D might be TRBD1 (5 bases). The V end was cut by 4 bases, the J end by 2 bases, with 12 bases between. The germline CDR1 and CDR2 sequences are SGHDT and YYEEEE. The CDR3 is made up of 14 amino acids.

The J gene is TRBJ2-7, the V gene TRBV11-3; D possibly uses TRBD1 or TRBD2 (7 bases each). Germline V gene sequence: CDR1 SGHNT, CDR2 YENEEA. CDR3 length: 12 amino acids. V was shortened by 6 bases and J by 6 bases, with 12 bases between the two germline ends. The CDR3 spells CASSRRGGEQYF. The DNA of the CDR3 is TGTGCCAGCAGTCGCAGGGGGGGCGAGCAGTACTTC.

The chain is built from TRBV5-6 and TRBJ2-7; TRBD2 aligns across 13 bases. Germline V gives CDR1 SGHDT, CDR2 YYEEEE. The CDR3 spans 16 residues. CDR3: CASSLAAGTSGNSYDV. The CDR3 nucleotides are TGTGCCAGCAGCTTGGCAGCTGGGACTAGCGGGAACTCCTACGACGTC.